This T cell receptor beta chain comes out of a study of blood T cell repertoires in COVID-19. This clone has just one count. Generated by immunoSEQ multiplex PCR, the TCRdb table keeps only in-frame clones and is missing some. The repertoire consists of roughly 100,000 clones, with almost 90% occurring once and the leading ten covering about 3.2%. Germline CDR1 SGHTA, CDR2 FQGNSA. Deletions cut 5 bases from V and 9 bases from J, with 14 bases between. CDR3 length: 12 amino acids. Sequenced: peripheral blood. This rearrangement joins TRBV7-2 to TRBJ2-7; TRBD1 might be the D (6 bases). This clonotype originated in a human donor in a cohort sampled during active COVID-19. This CDR3 reads CASSLNRVGQYF. CDR3 coding DNA: TGTGCCAGCAGCCTCAACAGGGTAGGGCAGTACTTC.